Sequencing of this T cell receptor (beta chain) was carried out in a study of T-cell memory formation after mild COVID-19. Germline CDR1 and CDR2: MGHRA and YSYEKL. V gave up 6 bases and J gave up 5 bases, with 19 bases separating them. CDR3 size: 15 residues. The table lists this clonotype with a few counts. Its antigen is not known. TCR alpha and TCR beta cDNA libraries carrying sample barcodes and UMIs came from 5'RACE with constant-segment primers. One entry per CDR3 protein, called by TCRdb with MiXCR from the 5' RACE reads. Of about 55,000 distinct CDR3 sequences in the sample, over 7.5% are singletons; the top ten hold 0.9% to 1.5%. Study-level results: Clones that contracted clustered mainly in CM and EM if CD4+ and in EMRA if CD8+. Day 15 to 85 contracting clones showed balanced CD4/CD8; later expanders leaned CD4+.

J is TRBJ2-5 and V is TRBV4-1; either TRBD1 or TRBD2 may supply D (6 bases each). Sequencing was done on a sample of PBMCs or a T cell subset sorted from them (not recorded which). The sequence derives from a man aged 18 to 29 who had mild COVID-19 (a few samples of this study predate the infection). Cell type and time point are not known. CDR3 loop: CASRDLGGASETQYF. DNA of the CDR3: TGCGCCAGCAGGGACCTGGGGGGCGCGTCTGAGACCCAGTACTTC.